One sample yielded the 21 T cell receptor beta chains listed below, sequenced in a study of blood T cells in healthy people across ages. A second PCR, run for about 7 to 11 cycles, used a sample-barcoded 5' primer plus a J-beta primer mix. Via MiXCR, TCRdb re-called the 5' RACE reads, giving one row per CDR3 protein. The sample consists of roughly 900,000 distinct CDR3 sequences, around 49% of them appearing once. What was sequenced was blood. These receptors were taken from a man between 25 and 39 years old in good health.

This clonotype came up a few times. This sequence joins TRBV5-1 and TRBJ2-7, with TRBD1 matching 9 bases. The germline V gene has CDR1 SGHRS and CDR2 YFSETQ. The ends lost 7 bases at V and 5 bases at J; junction bases unmatched: 10. This CDR3 is built from 14 residues. The DNA for the CDR3 is TGCGCCAGCGGAACCGACAGGGGGAGCAACGAGCAGTACTTC. This encodes CASGTDRGSNEQYF.

This clonotype showed up just a few times. The chain carries TRBV12-3 or TRBV12-4 and TRBJ1-2; D is possibly TRBD1 (6 bases). V was trimmed by 5 bases and J by 4 bases, leaving 14 bases between them. This CDR3 is built from 14 residues. For the CDR3, the DNA is TGTGCCAGCAGTCCGGACAGTGGTCCCTATGGCTACACCTTC. This codes for CASSPDSGPYGYTF.

This clonotype came up a few times. The rearrangement joins TRBV7-9 to TRBJ2-1, with 10 bases lining up with TRBD2. Germline V CDR1 and CDR2: SEHNR, FQNEAQ (reference sequence). With 3 bases clipped from V and 3 bases from J, the junction kept 5 bases outside the gene matches. The CDR3 sequence is 16 residues long. As DNA, the CDR3 is TGTGCCAGCAGCTTTAAGCGGGGGGGTAGCTACAATGAGCAGTTCTTC. Translating gives CASSFKRGGSYNEQFF.

This chain connects TRBV7-9 to TRBJ2-1; D is unclear. There are 12 residues in the CDR3. The V and J ends lost 5 bases and 9 bases respectively, with 11 bases between them. From germline, CDR1 is SEHNR and CDR2 FQNEAQ (reference sequence). This CDR3 reads CASSPLGTEQFF. The CDR3 nucleotides read TGTGCCAGCAGCCCCCTGGGAACTGAGCAGTTCTTC.

The sample holds a few counts of this clonotype. This chain's CDR3 is CASSLSEYPYEQYF. The CDR3 nucleotides are TGTGCCAGCAGCTTATCAGAATATCCCTACGAGCAGTACTTC. V gene TRBV6-6 combines with J gene TRBJ2-7; D is ambiguous. CDR1 and CDR2 from the germline V gene are MNHNY and SVGAGI (reference sequence). Trimming pared 6 bases from V and 2 bases from J, leaving 14 bases between. This CDR3 has 14 amino acids.

V gene TRBV27 combines with J gene TRBJ2-4; TRBD2 aligns across 7 bases. V was pared by 5 bases and J by 1 base, with 8 bases of the junction left unmatched. Germline-derived CDR1 and CDR2 are MNHEY and SMNVEV (reference sequence). The CDR3 runs to 16 residues. CDR3 coding DNA: TGTGCCAGCAGTCCATCCGGACTAGGCGCCAAAAACATTCAGTACTTC. Its protein is CASSPSGLGAKNIQYF.

This clonotype was counted between two and nine times. The chain has TRBV14 and TRBJ1-1; possibly TRBD1 for D (5 bases). Germline V gives CDR1 SGHDN, CDR2 FVKESK. Trimming pared 8 bases from V and 0 bases from J, leaving 7 bases between. The length of the CDR3 is 12 residues. The CDR3 nucleotides are TGTGCCAGCGGGGCCATGAACACTGAAGCTTTCTTT. Its translation is CASGAMNTEAFF.

The CDR3 DNA is TGTGCCACGCCATCGGCTGGGGCCAACGTCCTGACTTTC. Translation gives CATPSAGANVLTF. The genes are TRBV6-6 and TRBJ2-6; D remains ambiguous. The CDR3 extends over 13 amino acids. Germline CDR1 reads MNHNY; CDR2 reads SVGAGI (reference sequence). The V gene lost 10 bases and the J gene lost 2 bases, with 9 bases spanning the gap.

The chain carries TRBV30 and TRBJ2-3; tentative D call: TRBD1 (6 bases). In germline, CDR1 is GTSNPN, CDR2 SVGIG (reference sequence). The CDR3 covers 15 residues. The germline V and J ends were trimmed by 1 base and 2 bases, with 13 bases remaining between them. This chain's CDR3 is CAWSEGQGTTDTQYF. The DNA for the CDR3 is TGTGCCTGGAGTGAGGGACAAGGGACCACAGATACGCAGTATTTT.

The rearrangement joins TRBV28 to TRBJ1-2; D is unresolved. V lost 2 bases to trimming and J lost 4 bases, with 11 bases between them. The CDR3 covers 14 residues. The V gene's germline CDR1 is MDHEN and CDR2 SYDVKM. CDR3 in DNA: TGTGCCAGCAGTTTAATTGGTCGGACCTATGGCTACACCTTC. It encodes CASSLIGRTYGYTF.

V is TRBV20-1 and J is TRBJ1-4; perhaps TRBD1 as D (6 bases). The CDR3 loop spans 14 amino acids. Germline CDR1 is DFQATT and CDR2 is SNEGSKA (reference sequence). Deletions cut 5 bases from V and 12 bases from J, with 22 bases between. The CDR3 protein is CSAAPQGIGEELFF. CDR3 bases: TGCAGTGCTGCGCCACAGGGAATTGGAGAAGAACTGTTTTTT.

The chain couples TRBV3-1 to TRBJ2-3, with 9 bases that match TRBD2. After removal of 2 bases from V and 2 bases from J, the junction contained 8 bases not matched to a gene. This CDR3 region has 17 residues. CDR1 and CDR2 from the germline V gene are LGHDT and YNNKEL (reference sequence). CDR3 coding DNA: TGTGCCAGCAGCCAACACTTTAAGCGGGGGGACACAGATACGCAGTATTTT. Protein sequence: CASSQHFKRGDTDTQYF.

This clonotype turned up a few times. The rearrangement uses TRBV6-2 or TRBV6-3 and TRBJ1-6; 8 bases map to TRBD1. Germline V lookup: CDR1 MNHEY, CDR2 SVGEGT. The CDR3 covers 15 residues. V shed 5 bases and J 9 bases; nucleotides not matched to a gene: 9. CDR3 sequence: CASSLPDRGFSPLHF. The CDR3 nucleotides read TGTGCCAGCAGTCTGCCCGACAGGGGATTTTCACCCCTCCACTTT.

V gene TRBV27 combines with J gene TRBJ1-1, with D uncertain. From germline, CDR1 is MNHEY and CDR2 SMNVEV (reference sequence). The CDR3 extends over 14 amino acids. Trimming left V 4 bases short and J 4 bases short, with 13 bases between. CDR3 sequence: CASSSSPAGTEAFF. The CDR3 DNA follows: TGTGCCAGCAGTTCCTCCCCGGCAGGCACTGAAGCTTTCTTT.

This clonotype has more than one count but fewer than ten. The V call is TRBV7-9, the J call TRBJ1-2; weak D call: TRBD1 (5 bases). This CDR3 comprises 14 residues. V dropped 0 bases and J dropped 4 bases, with 9 bases sitting between them. The germline V gene encodes CDR1 SEHNR and CDR2 FQNEAQ (reference sequence). In nucleotides, the CDR3 is TGTGCCAGCAGCTTAGCGCGAGGGGTCTATGGCTACACCTTC. It yields the protein CASSLARGVYGYTF.

A note on this clonotype: Possible read error: a much larger clone is one base away. This rearrangement joins TRBV27 to TRBJ2-5; no definite D call. This CDR3 comprises 11 residues. The germline gives CDR1 MNHEY, CDR2 SMNVEV (reference sequence). The CDR3 region is CASGRQETRYF. CDR3 sequence (DNA): TGTGCCAGCGGACGCCAAGAGACCCGGTACTTC.

The J gene is TRBJ2-5, the V gene TRBV5-1; 9 positions agree with TRBD1. The closer fit of TRBJ2-7 to the DNA end suggests the J call may be wrong. This CDR3 spans 14 amino acids. CDR1 and CDR2 (germline): SGHRS, YFSETQ. The CDR3 DNA reads TGCGCCAGCAGCTTGGCCGGGACAGGGTTCGAGCAGTACTTC. Translating it yields CASSLAGTGFEQYF.

The J gene is TRBJ1-1, the V gene TRBV6-1; D is unresolved. With 4 bases removed from V and 5 bases from J, the gap between germline ends came to 8 bases. There are 12 residues in the CDR3. Germline assignment: CDR1 MNHNS and CDR2 SASEGT. The CDR3 region has the DNA TGTGCCAGCAGTGCTTATAATACTGAAGCTTTCTTT. Protein: CASSAYNTEAFF.

The V gene is TRBV3-1, the J gene TRBJ2-6, with D tentatively TRBD1 (6 bases). Germline loops: CDR1 LGHDT, CDR2 YNNKEL (reference sequence). This CDR3 contains 17 residues. Trimming took off 0 bases at V and 2 bases at J, with 11 bases between the two ends. Here the CDR3 DNA reads TGTGCCAGCAGCCAAGATTGGACAGAGACTGGGGCCAACGTCCTGACTTTC. Translation gives CASSQDWTETGANVLTF.

V is TRBV7-2 and J is TRBJ2-7, with 13 positions matching TRBD2. The last part of the DNA fits TRBJ2-5 better; the J call may be wrong. The CDR3 extends over 17 amino acids. Germline CDR1 reads SGHTA; CDR2 reads FQGNSA. The DNA for the CDR3 is TGTGCCAGCAGCTTAGTTGGGGGACTAGCGGGGCTCGAGACCCAGTACTTC. As protein: CASSLVGGLAGLETQYF.

This clonotype was counted a few times. The V and J genes are TRBV10-3 and TRBJ2-7; D is uncertain. Germline loops: CDR1 ENHRY, CDR2 SYGVKD. V lost 0 bases and J lost 2, with 11 bases in between. This CDR3 spans 15 amino acids. The CDR3 here is CAISESIGKTYEQYF. In DNA form, the CDR3 reads TGTGCCATCAGTGAGTCTATAGGGAAAACCTACGAGCAGTACTTC.